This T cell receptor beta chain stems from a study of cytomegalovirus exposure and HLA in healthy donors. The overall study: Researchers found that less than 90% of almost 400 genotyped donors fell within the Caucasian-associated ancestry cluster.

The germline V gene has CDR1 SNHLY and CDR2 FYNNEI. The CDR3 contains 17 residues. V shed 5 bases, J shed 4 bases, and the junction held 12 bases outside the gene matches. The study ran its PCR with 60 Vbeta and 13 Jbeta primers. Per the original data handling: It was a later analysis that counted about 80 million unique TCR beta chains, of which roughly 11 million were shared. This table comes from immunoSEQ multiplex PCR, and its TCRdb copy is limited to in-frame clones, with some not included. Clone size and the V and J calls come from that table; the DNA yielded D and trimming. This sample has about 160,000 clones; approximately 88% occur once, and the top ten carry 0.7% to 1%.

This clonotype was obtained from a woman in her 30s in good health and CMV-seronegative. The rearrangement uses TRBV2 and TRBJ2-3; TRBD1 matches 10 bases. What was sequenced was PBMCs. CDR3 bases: TGTGCCAGCAGTACCTCCCGACAGGGGGCGCAGGCAGATACGCAGTATTTT. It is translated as CASSTSRQGAQADTQYF. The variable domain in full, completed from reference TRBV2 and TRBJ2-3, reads EPEVTQTPSHQVTQMGQEVILRCVPISNHLYFYWYRQILGQKVEFLVSFYNNEISEKSEIFDDQFSVERPDGSNFTLKIRSTKLEDSAMYFCASSTSRQGAQADTQYFGPGTRLTVL.